The sequence of this T cell receptor beta chain was determined in a study of cytomegalovirus exposure and HLA in healthy donors. Looking at the study overall: Assignment to the Caucasian-associated ancestry cluster applied to over 70% of the approximately 420 genotyped donors. Whole-study findings and limits: Most likely, a cluster of highly shared sequence variants arose as a sequencing artifact.

The ends lost 7 bases at V and 0 bases at J; junction bases unmatched: 4. The CDR3 is made up of 14 amino acids. Germline V gene lookup returns CDR1 SQVTM and CDR2 ANQGSEA. In nominal health when sampled, donors likely had unrecorded immune exposures nonetheless. Comment on this clone: Its matching antigen is unknown.

Amplification used 60 Vbeta primers and 13 Jbeta primers. Assay: immunoSEQ multiplex PCR; the TCRdb copy retains only in-frame clones and omits some. The table shows approximately 40,000 clones, with 82% occurring only once. The V and J genes are TRBV29-1 and TRBJ2-2; 8 bases match TRBD1. Input material: PBMCs. This TCR came from a woman in her late teens or twenties in good health and CMV-seropositive. The CDR3 DNA is TGCAGCGGGTCGGGACAGGCGAACACCGGGGAGCTGTTTTTT. Encoded protein: CSGSGQANTGELFF.